Below are 30 T cell receptor beta chains sequenced from a single sample in a study of T cell repertoires in cytomegalovirus infection. What these receptors recognize is not known. One entry per CDR3 protein results from TCRdb running MiXCR on the reads. The repertoire holds 7,600 or so distinct CDR3 sequences, with about 53% as singletons. Material for sequencing was PBMCs, sequenced either directly or after in vitro stimulation (not recorded which). Receptors were obtained from a human donor in good health (CMV status not recorded). Some clones in this sample may be carry-over from other donors' samples.

This clonotype was recorded at least ten times. This chain uses TRBV7-6 with TRBJ1-1, with D possibly TRBD1 on 6 matching bases. The length of the CDR3 is 16 residues. Per germline, CDR1 SGHVS and CDR2 FNYEAQ. Trimming took off 1 base at V and 1 base at J, with 13 bases between the two ends. The CDR3 nucleotides read TGTGCCAGCAGCTTAGGGCAGGGGTTGGGGAACACTGAAGCTTTCTTT. It is translated as CASSLGQGLGNTEAFF.

This clonotype turned up a few times. One junction end does not reproduce the germline sequence, and a read error may be involved. The J gene is TRBJ2-1, the V gene TRBV12-3 or TRBV12-4; tentative D call: TRBD2 (6 bases). The CDR3 is made up of 20 amino acids. CDR3 sequence reads: CACSSLSLLGGERSYHEQFF. In nucleotides, the CDR3 is TGTGCCTGCAGCTCCCTAAGCCTCCTGGGGGGAGAAAGGTCCTACCATGAGCAGTTCTTC.

The V and J genes are TRBV24-1 and TRBJ2-3; D gene uncertain. V was trimmed by 11 bases and J by 0 bases, leaving 11 bases between them. Germline CDR1 KGHDR, CDR2 SFDVKD. The CDR3 spans 13 residues. The CDR3 is CAIGPHSTDTQYF. In DNA form, the CDR3 reads TGTGCCATCGGGCCCCATAGCACAGATACGCAGTATTTT.

Comment on this clonotype: This likely comes from a read error, as the CDR3 has no conserved phenylalanine or tryptophan at its end. No DNA is shown, since the ends of the CDR3 on it are uncertain; the CDR3 is the one TCRdb lists. The chain uses TRBV27 and TRBJ2-3. 10 amino acids form the CDR3, both terminal residues included. Per the germline V gene, CDR1 is MNHEY and CDR2 is SMNVEV (reference sequence). The CDR3 is CAIHGATPYL.

V usage is TRBV19 and J usage is TRBJ1-1; D remains ambiguous. This CDR3 is 13 amino acids long. Germline-derived CDR1 and CDR2 are LNHDA and SQIVND (reference sequence). Trimming stripped 3 bases from V and 4 bases from J, with 9 bases between. The CDR3 loop reads CASSMVYATEAFF. The CDR3 DNA reads TGTGCCAGTAGTATGGTCTATGCCACTGAAGCTTTCTTT.

A few counts support this clonotype. V usage is TRBV7-2 and J usage is TRBJ1-1, with 7 bases lining up with TRBD1. The CDR3 spans 12 residues. The germline gives CDR1 SGHTA, CDR2 FQGNSA. J was trimmed by 7 bases and V by 8 bases; bases with no gene match: 7. CDR3 sequence (DNA): TGTGCCAGCGGCCTAGGGGGCGTTGAAGCTTTCTTT. Translation gives CASGLGGVEAFF. Looking up the rest from reference TRBV7-2 and TRBJ1-1 gives the full variable domain: GAGVSQSPSNKVTEKGKDVELRCDPISGHTALYWYRQSLGQGLEFLIYFQGNSAPDKSGLPSDRFSAERTGGSVSTLTIQRTQQEDSAVYLCASGLGGVEAFFGQGTRLTVV.

This clonotype was found many times. The chain employs TRBV7-9 and TRBJ1-2; tentatively, D is TRBD1 (6 bases). With 3 bases removed from V and 9 bases from J, the gap between germline ends came to 14 bases. This CDR3 region has 13 residues. Germline CDR1 reads SEHNR; CDR2 reads FQNEAQ (reference sequence). The CDR3 here is CASSFTGIRSYTF. DNA for the CDR3: TGTGCCAGCAGCTTTACAGGGATTCGGAGCTACACCTTC. Full variable domain (rest looked up from reference TRBV7-9 and TRBJ1-2): DTGVSQNPRHKITKRGQNVTFRCDPISEHNRLYWYRQTLGQGPEFLTYFQNEAQLEKSRLLSDRFSAERPKGSFSTLEIQRTEQGDSAMYLCASSFTGIRSYTFGSGTRLTVV.

This clonotype was observed a few times. The rearrangement uses TRBV28 and TRBJ1-1, with D uncertain. The CDR3 extends over 14 amino acids. Per germline, CDR1 MDHEN and CDR2 SYDVKM. V shed 3 bases and J shed 4 bases, with 12 bases lying between them. Here the CDR3 reads CASSFMIGRTEAFF. DNA of the CDR3: TGTGCCAGCAGTTTTATGATTGGACGCACTGAAGCTTTCTTT.

As regards this clonotype: A much larger clone differs from this one at a single base, so this may be a read error. V gene TRBV7-3 combines with J gene TRBJ2-1; 8 bases map to TRBD2. CDR1 is SGHTA and CDR2 is FQGTGA in the germline V gene. CDR3 size: 15 residues. The CDR3 sequence: CDSSATSGPYNEQFF. DNA of the CDR3: TGTGACAGCAGCGCTACTAGCGGACCTTACAATGAGCAGTTCTTC.

The gene calls are TRBV7-9 and TRBJ2-5; no clear D gene. CDR3 size: 11 residues. The ends were cut back, 3 bases at V and 1 base at J, with 0 bases in the middle. CDR1 and CDR2 (germline): SEHNR, FQNEAQ (reference sequence). CDR3 region: CASSFQETQYF. CDR3 nucleotide sequence: TGTGCCAGCAGCTTCCAAGAGACCCAGTACTTC.

V and J are TRBV12-3 or TRBV12-4 and TRBJ1-2; D remains ambiguous. The CDR3 loop spans 14 amino acids. Trimming stripped 5 bases from V and 5 bases from J, with 15 bases between. The CDR3 bases are TGTGCCAGCAGTCCGAACCGGGCCCCTTATGGCTACACCTTC. Its protein is CASSPNRAPYGYTF.

This clonotype was detected many times. The CDR3 nucleotides are TGTGCCAGTTCCCCGGAGCGGACAGAACACAATGAAAAACTGTTTTTT. Translated: CASSPERTEHNEKLFF. The V and J genes are TRBV19 and TRBJ1-4; tentatively, D is TRBD1 (6 bases). V was cut by 8 bases and J by 5 bases, with 21 bases left in between. This CDR3 region has 16 residues. CDR1 LNHDA and CDR2 SQIVND come from the germline V gene (reference sequence).

There are a few counts of this clonotype. A junction end diverges from the germline sequence, so it may reflect a read error. The chain carries TRBV12-3 or TRBV12-4 and TRBJ1-1; possible D gene TRBD1, 6 bases. CDR3 length: 16 residues. The chain's CDR3 is CASSLMGSKQGTESFF. CDR3 nucleotides: TGTGCCAGCAGCCTCATGGGTTCCAAACAGGGCACTGAATCTTTCTTT.

For this clonotype: A junction boundary mismatches the germline segment, possibly from a read error. This sequence joins TRBV7-3 and TRBJ2-1; D possibly corresponds to TRBD1 (6 bases). The CDR3 spans 16 residues. The V gene's germline CDR1 is SGHTA and CDR2 FQGTGA. Written as DNA, the CDR3 is TGTGCCAGCAGCTCGCAACAGGGTTTTATCTACAATGAGAAGTTCTTC. Encoded protein: CASSSQQGFIYNEKFF. Drawing the rest from reference TRBV7-3 and TRBJ2-1, the complete variable domain is GAGVSQTPSNKVTEKGKYVELRCDPISGHTALYWYRQSLGQGPEFLIYFQGTGAADDSGLPNDRFFAVRPEGSVSTLKIQRTERGDSAVYLCASSSQQGFIYNEKFFGPGTRLTVL.

This clonotype was found a few times. V is TRBV10-2 and J is TRBJ2-1; 7 positions match TRBD1. In germline, CDR1 is WSHSY, CDR2 SAAADI. Unmatched junction bases numbered 13, after V lost 7 bases and J lost 7 bases. CDR3 length: 15 amino acids. The CDR3 reads CASTPSRGIRNEQFF. As DNA, the CDR3 is TGCGCCAGCACCCCGAGCAGGGGGATAAGGAATGAGCAGTTCTTC.

In this sample, this clonotype turned up many times. The chain employs TRBV7-8 and TRBJ2-1; no clear D. Germline-derived CDR1 and CDR2 are SGHVS and FQNEAQ. There are 13 residues in the CDR3. The V end lost 2 bases, the J end lost 4 bases, and 6 bases lay between the germline ends. CDR3 DNA sequence: TGTGCCAGCAGCTTAAGCTTGTACAATGAGCAGTTCTTC. As protein: CASSLSLYNEQFF.

This chain joins TRBV12-3 or TRBV12-4 and TRBJ2-2; D call uncertain. The CDR3 loop spans 13 amino acids. V lost 5 bases and J 6 bases, leaving 10 bases between the germline ends. Here the CDR3 reads CASSQYTPGELFF. CDR3 DNA sequence: TGTGCCAGCAGTCAATACACCCCCGGGGAGCTGTTTTTT.

With regard to this clonotype: As the CDR3 is not closed by the conserved phenylalanine or tryptophan, this likely results from a read error. It is unclear where the CDR3 begins or ends on the DNA, so no DNA is shown, and the CDR3 is as TCRdb lists it. The V gene is TRBV12-5, the J gene TRBJ2-1; the listed D gene, TRBD2, was not tested against the DNA. Germline V gene lookup returns CDR1 LGHNT and CDR2 FRNRAP. The CDR3 is 19 residues long, counting both termini. CDR3 amino acids: CASGLVSVIGAVPYNEQVI.

In the case of this clonotype: The CDR3 does not end in the conserved phenylalanine or tryptophan, so this is likely a read error. The rearrangement uses TRBV7-2 and TRBJ2-1, with 7 bases aligning to TRBD2. After removal of 5 bases from V and 8 bases from J, the junction contained 9 bases not matched to a gene. The CDR3 covers 14 residues. Germline-derived CDR1 and CDR2 are SGHTA and FQGNSA. CDR3 protein: CASSQAGVRHEQFC. The CDR3 nucleotides are TGTGCCAGCAGCCAGGCGGGAGTTCGGCATGAGCAGTTCTGC.

This clonotype was seen repeatedly, ten times or more. J is TRBJ2-1 and V is TRBV12-5; D is undetermined. The germline V and J ends were trimmed by 0 bases and 2 bases, with 20 bases remaining between them. This CDR3 contains 19 residues. Germline V gene lookup returns CDR1 LGHNT and CDR2 FRNRAP. CDR3 sequence (DNA): TGTGCTAGTGGTTTGGTATCGGTAATAGTTTCCGTCCCCTACAATGAGCAGTTCTTC. It codes for CASGLVSVIVSVPYNEQFF.

As regards this clonotype: One end of the junction varies from germline; a read error may be responsible. The V gene is TRBV10-3, the J gene TRBJ1-5; 7 positions agree with TRBD1. This CDR3 is built from 20 residues. Germline CDR1 reads ENHRY; CDR2 reads SYGVKD. CDR3 sequence: CDITKSEQGSDETRNQPQHF. The CDR3 DNA reads TGTGACATCACTAAGTCGGAACAGGGGAGTGACGAGACTCGCAATCAGCCCCAGCATTTT.

This clonotype was detected a few times. The chain has TRBV20-1 and TRBJ1-1; D is unclear. CDR1 is DFQATT and CDR2 is SNEGSKA in the germline V gene (reference sequence). V was trimmed by 7 bases and J by 0 bases, leaving 6 bases between them. The CDR3 is 11 amino acids. The CDR3 region is CSGALNTEAFF. CDR3 in DNA: TGCAGTGGGGCCCTGAACACTGAAGCTTTCTTT.

This clonotype was detected many times. DNA for the CDR3: TGTGCCAGCAGTCTTATCGGACTAGCGCCCTACGAGCAGTACTTC. Translation: CASSLIGLAPYEQYF. The chain couples TRBV12-3 or TRBV12-4 to TRBJ2-7; 9 bases fit TRBD2. V lost 5 bases, J lost 2 bases, and 7 bases stayed unmatched. The CDR3 extends over 15 amino acids.

A remark on this clonotype: The junction shows a germline mismatch at one end, possibly a read error. The chain uses TRBV5-1 and TRBJ2-1; D is possibly TRBD2 (6 bases). Germline V gene data show CDR1 as SGHRS and CDR2 as YFSETQ. CDR3 length: 15 amino acids. The CDR3 nucleotides read TGCGCCAGAAGATTGTTCTCGACAGCGGGCAATGAGCAGTTCTTT. Amino acids: CARRLFSTAGNEQFF.

This clonotype was seen more than once but under ten times. V gene TRBV11-2 combines with J gene TRBJ1-2; no firm D call. Germline V gene data show CDR1 as SGHAT and CDR2 as FQNNGV. The ends were cut back, 10 bases at V and 0 bases at J, with 21 bases in the middle. The CDR3 totals 16 residues. CDR3 amino acids: CATRDGGARPNYGYTF. In DNA, the CDR3 is TGTGCCACCAGAGATGGAGGCGCCCGCCCTAACTATGGCTACACCTTC. Full variable domain (missing parts from reference TRBV11-2 and TRBJ1-2): EAGVAQSPRYKIIEKRQSVAFWCNPISGHATLYWYQQILGQGPKLLIQFQNNGVVDDSQLPKDRFSAERLKGVDSTLKIQPAKLEDSAVYLCATRDGGARPNYGYTFGSGTRLTVV.

This clonotype was observed at least ten times. The V call is TRBV27, the J call TRBJ2-3; 8 nucleotides line up with TRBD2. This CDR3 is 14 amino acids long. The germline CDR1 and CDR2 sequences are MNHEY and SMNVEV (reference sequence). V shed 3 bases, J shed 5 bases, and the junction held 4 bases outside the gene matches. Here the CDR3 DNA reads TGTGCCAGCAGTTTTGGGACTAGTCAAGATACGCAGTATTTT. Translation: CASSFGTSQDTQYF.

A remark on this clonotype: One end of the junction fails to match germline, which may point to a read error. This chain uses TRBV20-1 with TRBJ2-3; weak D call: TRBD1 (6 bases). This CDR3 has 18 amino acids. Germline CDR1 DFQATT, CDR2 SNEGSKA (reference sequence). The CDR3 region is CSSRRLPSTGSTQDTQYF. In DNA, the CDR3 is TGCAGTTCTAGGAGACTACCATCTACAGGGAGCACACAGGATACGCAGTATTTT.

Concerning this clonotype: Given the absence of the conserved phenylalanine or tryptophan at the CDR3 end, a read error is likely. The limits of the CDR3 on the DNA are not certain, so only TCRdb's listed CDR3 is given. The chain uses TRBV5-1 and TRBJ2-1; whether TRBD2, the table's D call, matches the DNA was not checked. The V gene's germline CDR1 is SGHRS and CDR2 YFSETQ. The CDR3 spans 15 amino acids, including both terminal residues. CDR3: CASSLFSSAGKELFL.

A few counts support this clonotype. The chain recombines TRBV6-5 with TRBJ1-5; D is unresolved. The CDR3 has 13 residues. CDR1 MNHEY and CDR2 SVGAGI come from the germline V gene. Trimming shortened V by 0 bases and J by 6 bases, and 6 bases separated the two germline ends. The CDR3 DNA reads TGTGCCAGCAGTTACTCAAGTCGTCAGCCCCAGCATTTT. Protein: CASSYSSRQPQHF.

This clonotype turned up a few times. An end of the junction does not agree with germline; a read error may underlie this. The chain uses TRBV6-5 and TRBJ1-5; 8 bases are a match to TRBD1. The CDR3 loop spans 15 amino acids. Looked up from germline, CDR1 is MNHEY and CDR2 is SVGAGI. CDR3 protein: CATCLRQGTNHPQNF. The CDR3 DNA follows: TGTGCCACATGCCTCCGACAGGGGACCAATCATCCCCAGAATTTT.